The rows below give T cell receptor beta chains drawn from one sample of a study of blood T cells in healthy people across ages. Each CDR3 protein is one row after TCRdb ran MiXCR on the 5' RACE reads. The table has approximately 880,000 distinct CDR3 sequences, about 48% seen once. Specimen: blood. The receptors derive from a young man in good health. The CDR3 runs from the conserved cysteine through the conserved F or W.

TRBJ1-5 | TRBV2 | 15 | CASSEGQARTQPQHF
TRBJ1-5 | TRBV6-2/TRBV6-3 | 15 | CASSRDMNSNQPQHF
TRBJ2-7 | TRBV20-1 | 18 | CSARPTSGGAGDLRKQYF
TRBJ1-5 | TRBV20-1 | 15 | CSASLGQAINQPQHF
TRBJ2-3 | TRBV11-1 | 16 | CASSPGTSGETDTQYF
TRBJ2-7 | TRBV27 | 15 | CASSPNRDVLYEQYF
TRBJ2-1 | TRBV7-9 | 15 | CASSLAQGVYNEQFF
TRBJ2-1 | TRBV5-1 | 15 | CASSFGDRAYNEQFF
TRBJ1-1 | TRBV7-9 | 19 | CASSFSLRQGANMNTEAFF
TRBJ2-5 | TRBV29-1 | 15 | CSVEEAGDSQETQYF
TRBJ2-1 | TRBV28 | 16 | CASSSGGGDQRDEQFF
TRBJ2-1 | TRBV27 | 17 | CASRPRDRASSYNEQFF
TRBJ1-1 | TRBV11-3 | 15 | CASSLALRGNTEAFF
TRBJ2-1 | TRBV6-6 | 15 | CASRNTGGGYNEQFF
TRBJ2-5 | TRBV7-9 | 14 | CASSLGAGAVEQYF
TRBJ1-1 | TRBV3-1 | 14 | CASSARDRASEAFF
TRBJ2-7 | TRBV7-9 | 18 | CASSLRPLQGPSFYEQYF
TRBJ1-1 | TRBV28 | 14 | CASNYNLAQTEAFF
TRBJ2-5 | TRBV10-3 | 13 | CAITGTGGSNKYF
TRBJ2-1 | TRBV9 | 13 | CASSVATENEQFF
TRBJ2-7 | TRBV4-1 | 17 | CASSQDDSSEGPYEQYF
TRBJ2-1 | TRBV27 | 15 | CASRQGALAYNEQFF
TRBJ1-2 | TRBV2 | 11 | CASRTGFGYTF
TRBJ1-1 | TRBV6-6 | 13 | CASIKSGNTEAFF
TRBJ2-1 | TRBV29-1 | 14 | CSVDRDTAVDEQFF
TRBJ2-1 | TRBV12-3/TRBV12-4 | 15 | CASSHSGTFYNEQFF
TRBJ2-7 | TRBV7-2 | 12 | CASSLRVGPQYF
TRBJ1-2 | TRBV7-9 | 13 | CASRRQESYGYTF
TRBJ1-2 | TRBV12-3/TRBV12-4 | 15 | CASTTGPGGSYGYTF
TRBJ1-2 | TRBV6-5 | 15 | CASSYSIGINYGYTF
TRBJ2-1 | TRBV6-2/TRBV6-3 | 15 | CASSGGTSGYNEQFF
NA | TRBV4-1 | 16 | CASSQDRTPGGETQYF
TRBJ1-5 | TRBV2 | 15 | CASSGRVESNQPQHF
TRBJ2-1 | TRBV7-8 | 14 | CASSGTGGWNEQFF
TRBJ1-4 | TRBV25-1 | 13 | CASRGTTNEKLFF
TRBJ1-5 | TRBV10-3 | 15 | CAISSGTEVNQPQHF
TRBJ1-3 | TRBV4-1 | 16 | CASSRTWPLSGNTIYF
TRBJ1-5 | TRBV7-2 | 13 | CASSLVLREPQHF
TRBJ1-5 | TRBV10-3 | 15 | CAISESGTRNQPQHF
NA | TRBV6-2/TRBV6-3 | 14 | CASSLDRVFYEQYF
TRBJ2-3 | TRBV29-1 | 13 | CSALGTRGDTQYF
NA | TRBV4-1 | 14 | CASSQGRRKETQYF
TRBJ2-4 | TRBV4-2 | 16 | CASSQGQSLAKNIQYF
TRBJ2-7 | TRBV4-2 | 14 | CAGLQTLPSYEQYF
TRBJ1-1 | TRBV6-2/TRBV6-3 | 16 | CASSPGQGRMNTEAFF
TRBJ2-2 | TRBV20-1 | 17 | CSARVTSGGANTGELFF
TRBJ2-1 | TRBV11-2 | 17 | CASSTGLAGVFYNEQFF
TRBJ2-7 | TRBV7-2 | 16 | CASSGRLAGAAYEQYF
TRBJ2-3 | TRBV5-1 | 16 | CASSLERLEGTDTQYF
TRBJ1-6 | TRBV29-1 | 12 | CSVGEPNSPLHF
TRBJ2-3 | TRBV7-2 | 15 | CTGSFGGGIADTQYF
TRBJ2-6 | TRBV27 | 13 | CASSSGGANVLTF
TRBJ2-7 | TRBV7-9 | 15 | CASSLTGTPSAEQYF
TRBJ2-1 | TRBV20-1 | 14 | CSARDPDRVDEQFF
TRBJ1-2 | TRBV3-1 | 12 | CASSQGGRGFTF
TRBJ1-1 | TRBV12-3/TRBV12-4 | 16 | CASSISDRGPWDEAFF
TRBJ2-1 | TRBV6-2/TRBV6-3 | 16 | CASRDLRQSSYNEQFF
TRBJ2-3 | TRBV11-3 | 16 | CASSLVIQGRTDTQYF
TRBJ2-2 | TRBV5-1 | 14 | CASSLGGDPGELFF
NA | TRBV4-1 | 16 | CASSLTGEGDSYEQYF